These T cell receptor beta chains were read from a single sample in a study of cytomegalovirus exposure and HLA in healthy donors. Clones were read by immunoSEQ multiplex PCR, and TCRdb kept only the in-frame ones, dropping some. Among around 160,000 clones, more than 60% were seen once, and the ten largest hold 4.9%. The sequenced sample consisted of PBMCs. The receptor set was obtained from a male donor in good health and CMV-seronegative. Each CDR3 is given with its conserved first and last residue. D genes are given only for firm matches. Clone size is shown for a subset of rows, as once, few, many or a class of expanded clone.

V,size,J,D,CDR3,DNA
TRBV18,once,TRBJ1-5,NA,CASSPKQSSGAQPQHF,TGTGCCAGCTCACCAAAACAGTCCTCAGGGGCGCAGCCCCAGCATTTT
TRBV11-2,NA,TRBJ2-1,TRBD2,CASSLDQREIDEQFF,TGTGCCAGCAGCTTAGACCAGCGGGAGATTGATGAGCAGTTCTTC
TRBV5-1,few,TRBJ1-1,TRBD1,CASSPGQGEGRTEAFF,TGCGCCAGCAGCCCCGGACAGGGAGAAGGGAGAACTGAAGCTTTCTTT
TRBV6-1,NA,TRBJ2-5,TRBD2,CASSEGPGGSGGETQYF,TGTGCCAGCAGTGAAGGCCCTGGAGGTAGCGGGGGAGAGACCCAGTACTTC
TRBV27,few,TRBJ2-1,NA,CASSFDRQANEQFF,TGTGCCAGCAGTTTTGACAGGCAGGCCAATGAGCAGTTCTTC
TRBV10-3,few,TRBJ2-1,TRBD2,CAISEGGLADYNEQFF,TGTGCCATCAGTGAAGGGGGACTAGCGGACTACAATGAGCAGTTCTTC
TRBV4-1,NA,TRBJ1-1,NA,CASSQVSRAYTEAFF,TGCGCCAGCAGCCAAGTCAGCAGGGCTTACACTGAAGCTTTCTTT
TRBV28,NA,TRBJ2-1,TRBD1,CASSSTGTGNYNEQFF,TGTGCCAGCAGTTCAACCGGGACAGGGAATTACAATGAGCAGTTCTTC
TRBV5-8,NA,TRBJ1-3,NA,CASSSMGGSGNTIYF,TGTGCCAGCAGCTCGATGGGGGGGTCCGGAAACACCATATATTTT
TRBV7-2,NA,TRBJ2-3,NA,CASEETDTQYF,TGTGCCAGCGAGGAGACAGATACGCAGTATTTT
TRBV5-1,NA,TRBJ2-7,NA,CASSLGLIAQGGGNEQYF,TGCGCCAGCAGCTTGGGTTTGATAGCGCAGGGGGGAGGCAACGAGCAGTACTTC
TRBV27,NA,TRBJ1-5,NA,CASSRREGQPQHF,TGTGCCAGCAGTCGCAGGGAAGGTCAGCCCCAGCATTTT
TRBV4-1,few,TRBJ2-3,TRBD2,CASSRGSGGPRGWTDTQYF,TGCGCCAGCAGCCGCGGTAGCGGGGGTCCCCGGGGTTGGACAGATACGCAGTATTTT
TRBV5-1,NA,TRBJ2-1,TRBD2,CASSLELAANNEQFF,TGCGCCAGCAGCTTGGAACTAGCGGCTAACAATGAGCAGTTCTTC
TRBV5-1,NA,TRBJ1-1,TRBD1,CASSPRTGGTEAFF,TGCGCCAGCAGCCCCCGGACAGGGGGCACTGAAGCTTTCTTT
TRBV10-3,NA,TRBJ1-3,TRBD1,CAITGQGGDTIYF,TGTGCCATCACGGGACAGGGGGGAGACACCATATATTTT
TRBV7-9,NA,TRBJ2-1,NA,CASRTYYNEQFF,TGTGCCAGCAGGACTTACTACAATGAGCAGTTCTTC
TRBV5-6,few,TRBJ2-2,TRBD1,CASSRTGTGGTGELFF,TGTGCCAGCAGCAGAACCGGGACAGGGGGCACCGGGGAGCTGTTTTTT
TRBV6-5,NA,TRBJ1-2,NA,CATVGGRGYTF,TGCGCCACCGTGGGGGGGCGAGGCTACACCTTC
TRBV29-1,few,TRBJ2-1,TRBD1,CSADGDSGFYEQFF,TGCAGCGCTGACGGGGACAGTGGGTTCTATGAGCAGTTCTTC
TRBV5-4,NA,TRBJ2-7,TRBD1,CASSFDRGDYEQYF,TGTGCCAGCAGCTTCGACAGGGGGGACTACGAGCAGTACTTC
TRBV6-6,NA,TRBJ2-6,NA,CASTYAVSGANVLTF,TGTGCCAGCACCTACGCGGTTTCTGGGGCCAACGTCCTGACTTTC
TRBV6-6,few,TRBJ1-5,TRBD1,CASSYWDRGDQPQHF,TGTGCCAGCAGTTACTGGGACAGGGGGGATCAGCCCCAGCATTTT
TRBV5-4,NA,TRBJ2-7,NA,CASSLFGGESSYEQYF,TGTGCCAGCAGCTTATTCGGAGGGGAAAGCTCCTACGAGCAGTACTTC
TRBV6-1,NA,TRBJ1-5,NA,CASCTRDTYQPQHF,TGTGCCAGCTGTACCCGGGACACCTATCAGCCCCAGCATTTT
TRBV5-4,NA,TRBJ2-5,TRBD2,CASNSMSGSRGETQYF,TGTGCCAGCAACTCAATGAGCGGGAGTCGGGGAGAGACCCAGTACTTC
TRBV27,NA,TRBJ1-5,NA,CASILFQPQHF,TGTGCCAGCATCTTATTTCAGCCCCAGCATTTT
TRBV18,NA,TRBJ2-1,TRBD1,CASSPGTGDNEQFF,TGTGCCAGCTCACCGGGGACAGGGGACAATGAGCAGTTCTTC
TRBV7-9,NA,TRBJ2-5,NA,CASSFQNMGGETQYF,TGTGCCAGCAGCTTTCAAAACATGGGGGGTGAGACCCAGTACTTC
TRBV2,NA,TRBJ2-7,NA,CASSPPARGEQYF,TGTGCCAGTAGTCCCCCCGCACGAGGCGAGCAGTACTTC
TRBV18,NA,TRBJ2-5,NA,CASSPFSDSKETQYF,TGTGCCAGCTCACCTTTCTCGGACAGCAAAGAGACCCAGTACTTC
TRBV30,NA,TRBJ2-5,TRBD2,CAWMRLAGGKTQYF,TGTGCCTGGATGAGACTAGCGGGAGGGAAGACCCAGTACTTC
TRBV5-1,NA,TRBJ2-1,TRBD1,CASSSRTGAPAASYEQFF,TGCGCCAGCAGCTCTAGGACAGGGGCCCCGGCAGCCTCTTATGAGCAGTTCTTC
TRBV2,few,TRBJ2-7,TRBD2,CASRSWTSGGAETYEQYF,TGTGCCAGCCGGTCGTGGACTAGCGGGGGGGCTGAGACCTACGAGCAGTACTTC
TRBV27,few,TRBJ2-3,NA,CASSFEMRDTQYF,TGTGCCAGCAGTTTTGAGATGAGGGATACGCAGTATTTT
TRBV9,NA,TRBJ1-1,NA,CASSPRTVLDTEAFF,TGTGCCAGCAGCCCTCGGACAGTTTTAGACACTGAAGCTTTCTTT
TRBV2,NA,TRBJ2-1,NA,CASSVSGNVPHNEQFF,TGTGCCAGCAGTGTCTCGGGGAATGTTCCTCACAATGAGCAGTTCTTC
TRBV19,NA,TRBJ1-3,TRBD1,CASSIRTGSGNTIYF,TGTGCCAGTAGTATTCGGACAGGGTCTGGAAACACCATATATTTT
TRBV5-1,few,TRBJ1-6,TRBD1,CASSGTGLANSPLHF,TGCGCCAGCAGCGGGACAGGGCTTGCTAATTCACCCCTCCACTTT
TRBV28,once,TRBJ1-2,TRBD1,CASSKQGAPGYTF,TGTGCCAGCAGTAAACAGGGGGCGCCCGGCTACACCTTC
TRBV7-6,NA,TRBJ2-5,TRBD2,CASSLASGGPATQYF,TGTGCCAGCAGCTTAGCCTCGGGAGGGCCCGCGACCCAGTACTTC
TRBV4-2,few,TRBJ2-3,TRBD2,CASSITSDSGDTQYF,TGTGCCAGCAGCATAACTAGCGATTCAGGAGATACGCAGTATTTT
TRBV6-6,NA,TRBJ2-5,NA,CASSYSTAGQETQYF,TGTGCCAGCAGTTACTCGACGGCAGGCCAAGAGACCCAGTACTTC
TRBV4-2,NA,TRBJ2-7,TRBD1,CASSPRTGDFYEQYF,TGTGCCAGCAGCCCGAGGACAGGGGACTTCTACGAGCAGTACTTC
TRBV10-3,NA,TRBJ1-2,NA,CAIRNGQGDGYTF,TGTGCCATCAGGAACGGCCAGGGCGATGGCTACACCTTC
TRBV19,NA,TRBJ2-5,NA,CASSQPTAQETQYF,TGTGCCAGTAGTCAGCCGACAGCCCAAGAGACCCAGTACTTC
TRBV9,NA,TRBJ2-3,NA,CASSVYTVTDTQYF,TGTGCCAGCAGCGTTTACACAGTCACAGATACGCAGTATTTT
TRBV7-9,NA,TRBJ2-3,NA,CASSSNTGDTQYF,TGTGCCAGCAGCTCCAACACGGGGGATACGCAGTATTTT
TRBV18,NA,TRBJ1-2,TRBD1,CASSALGTGPNRANYGYTF,TGTGCCAGCTCAGCTCTTGGGACAGGCCCGAACCGAGCTAACTATGGCTACACCTTC
TRBV12-5,NA,TRBJ1-2,NA,CASASGQSYGYTF,TGTGCTAGTGCCTCAGGACAGTCCTATGGCTACACCTTC
TRBV6-1,NA,TRBJ2-7,NA,CASSAKGQGKSYEQYF,TGTGCCAGCAGTGCTAAGGGGCAGGGGAAATCCTACGAGCAGTACTTC
TRBV5-1,once,TRBJ1-1,NA,CASSPGGARRNTEAFF,TGCGCCAGCAGCCCGGGTGGGGCGCGGCGGAACACTGAAGCTTTCTTT